This passage covers 15 T cell receptor beta chains from one sample sequenced in a study of blood T cell repertoires in COVID-19. Sequencing was performed with immunoSEQ multiplex PCR; in TCRdb, only in-frame clones are kept and a portion is missing. This table holds under 200,000 clones, 80% to 90% found once. The sample consisted of peripheral blood. These receptors were taken from a man aged 60 to 69 with acute or convalescent COVID-19.

The chain employs TRBV6-6 and TRBJ1-1; TRBD1 is a possible D gene (6 bases). Trimming left V 0 bases short and J 1 base short, with 9 bases between. This CDR3 has 15 amino acids. Per the germline V gene, CDR1 is MNHNY and CDR2 is SVGAGI (reference sequence). The CDR3: CASSYSGGQNTEAFF. CDR3 nucleotides: TGTGCCAGCAGTTACTCGGGGGGGCAGAACACTGAAGCTTTCTTT.

The rearrangement links TRBV24-1 to TRBJ2-3; 10 bases line up with TRBD1. Germline V gives CDR1 KGHDR, CDR2 SFDVKD. The CDR3 length is 16 residues. V shed 4 bases and J 3 bases; nucleotides not matched to a gene: 6. The CDR3 loop reads CATSETGGLRTDTQYF. In nucleotides, the CDR3 is TGTGCCACCAGTGAGACAGGGGGCTTGAGGACAGATACGCAGTATTTT.

V and J are TRBV27 and TRBJ2-6; TRBD1 agrees at 7 bases. CDR3 length: 18 residues. The germline V gene has CDR1 MNHEY and CDR2 SMNVEV (reference sequence). V dropped 3 bases and J dropped 2; count of bases not matched to a gene: 10. The CDR3 DNA reads TGTGCCAGCAGTTTGGCTCCAGGGGGATTGGCTGGGGCCAACGTCCTGACTTTC. Encoded protein: CASSLAPGGLAGANVLTF.

V and J are TRBV5-1 and TRBJ2-1, with 10 bases lining up with TRBD2. Germline V gives CDR1 SGHRS, CDR2 YFSETQ. The CDR3 is 16 residues long. J gave up 2 bases and V 4 bases, and 6 bases lay outside the gene matches. The CDR3 region has the DNA TGCGCCAGCAGCACCCAAGCGGGAGGGACCTACAATGAGCAGTTCTTC. Translating gives CASSTQAGGTYNEQFF. Based on the CDR3 plus reference TRBV5-1 and TRBJ2-1, the full variable domain is KAGVTQTPRYLIKTRGQQVTLSCSPISGHRSVSWYQQTPGQGLQFLFEYFSETQRNKGNFPGRFSGRQFSNSRSEMNVSTLELGDSALYLCASSTQAGGTYNEQFFGPGTRLTVL.

The rearrangement joins TRBV27 to TRBJ1-5, with a weak D call TRBD1 (6 bases). This CDR3 is built from 14 residues. Looked up from germline, CDR1 is MNHEY and CDR2 is SMNVEV (reference sequence). The V end was cut by 4 bases, the J end by 2 bases, with 9 bases between. The CDR3 sequence is CASSWGLGNQPQHF. The CDR3 bases are TGTGCCAGCAGTTGGGGGCTCGGCAATCAGCCCCAGCATTTT.

J is TRBJ2-3 and V is TRBV6-5; D unclear. The germline V and J ends were trimmed by 10 bases and 0 bases, with 11 bases remaining between them. The CDR3 has 13 amino acids. Per the germline V gene, CDR1 is MNHEY and CDR2 is SVGAGI. CDR3 protein: CAITFSSTDTQYF. CDR3 sequence (DNA): TGTGCCATCACTTTTTCTAGCACAGATACGCAGTATTTT.

This chain connects TRBV11-2 to TRBJ2-5, with D tentatively TRBD1 (5 bases). Germline lookup yields CDR1 SGHAT and CDR2 FQNNGV. The CDR3 extends over 17 amino acids. V was pared by 5 bases and J by 1 base, with 20 bases between. CDR3 loop: CASSKGRGQTLQETQYF. CDR3 nucleotide sequence: TGTGCCAGCAGCAAAGGAAGGGGCCAGACCCTCCAAGAGACCCAGTACTTC.

This clone was observed a handful of times. The chain carries TRBV6-5 and TRBJ1-6, with D perhaps matching TRBD1 (6 bases). The germline CDR1 and CDR2 sequences are MNHEY and SVGAGI. This CDR3 spans 15 amino acids. Trimming shortened V by 4 bases and J by 9 bases, and 16 bases separated the two germline ends. The CDR3 DNA reads as TGTGCCAGCAGTTTCCTCGGGGGGACAATTTCACCCCTCCACTTT. It translates to CASSFLGGTISPLHF.

CDR3 bases: TGCGCCAGCAGCCAGACAGGGGGGAATGAGCAGTTCTTC. Translating it yields CASSQTGGNEQFF. J is TRBJ2-1 and V is TRBV10-1, with 9 nucleotides matching TRBD1. Germline V gene sequence: CDR1 WNHNN, CDR2 SYGVQD (reference sequence). The V segment lost 6 bases and the J segment 7 bases; nucleotides outside the gene matches: 4. The CDR3 contains 13 residues.

V and J are TRBV27 and TRBJ2-3; possible D gene TRBD1, 5 bases. The CDR3 consists of 16 residues. CDR1 is MNHEY and CDR2 is SMNVEV in the germline V gene (reference sequence). V lost 3 bases and J 0 bases, leaving 13 bases between the germline ends. This CDR3 is CASSFWGLESTDTQYF. As DNA, the CDR3 is TGTGCCAGCAGTTTTTGGGGCCTTGAAAGCACAGATACGCAGTATTTT.

This clone has just one count. V and J are TRBV28 and TRBJ2-5; D gene uncertain. V lost 7 bases and J 5 bases, leaving 8 bases between the germline ends. This CDR3 is 11 amino acids long. Germline CDR1 MDHEN, CDR2 SYDVKM. The CDR3 sequence: CASTHAETQYF. CDR3 coding DNA: TGTGCCAGCACCCATGCGGAGACCCAGTACTTC. Together with reference TRBV28 and TRBJ2-5, the CDR3 gives the full variable domain: DVKVTQSSRYLVKRTGEKVFLECVQDMDHENMFWYRQDPGLGLRLIYFSYDVKMKEKGDIPEGYSVSREKKERFSLILESASTNQTSMYLCASTHAETQYFGPGTRLLVL.

In its sample, this clone was seen a few times. The genes are TRBV28 and TRBJ1-2; D is possibly TRBD1 (5 bases). This CDR3 region has 13 residues. Germline V gives CDR1 MDHEN, CDR2 SYDVKM. Trimming removed 7 bases from V and 6 bases from J, with 15 bases in between. In DNA, the CDR3 is TGTGCCAGCATCCCCGGGGGTTGGGATGGCTACACCTTC. Its translation: CASIPGGWDGYTF.

The J gene is TRBJ2-3, the V gene TRBV5-1; TRBD2 might be the D (5 bases). The CDR3 totals 15 residues. Germline V lookup: CDR1 SGHRS, CDR2 YFSETQ. V lost 6 bases to trimming and J lost 0 bases, with 14 bases between them. CDR3 residues: CASTKFAGSTDTQYF. Written as DNA, the CDR3 is TGCGCCAGCACAAAATTTGCGGGTAGCACAGATACGCAGTATTTT.

V usage is TRBV6-1 and J usage is TRBJ2-1; TRBD2 matches 12 bases. CDR1 is MNHNS, CDR2 SASEGT, per germline. This CDR3 is 16 amino acids long. The junction had 2 bases not matched to a gene; V was cut back by 3 bases and J by 2 bases. CDR3 bases: TGTGCCAGCAGTGACCCTAGCGGGAGGGCCTACAATGAGCAGTTCTTC. It codes for CASSDPSGRAYNEQFF.

The rearrangement links TRBV3-1 (or the pseudogene TRBV3-2) to TRBJ2-4; TRBD1 aligns across 11 bases. Germline V gene lookup returns CDR1 LGHDT and CDR2 YNNKEL (reference sequence). V lost 0 bases, J lost 4 bases, and 2 bases stayed unmatched. There are 16 residues in the CDR3. The CDR3 loop is CASSQDGTGGKNIQYF. In nucleotides, the CDR3 is TGTGCCAGCAGCCAAGATGGGACAGGGGGGAAAAACATTCAGTACTTC.